These T cell receptor beta chains were read from a single sample in a study of regulatory T cells in long-lasting Graves disease. Via MiXCR, TCRdb re-called the multiplex PCR reads, giving one row per CDR3 protein. The sample lists roughly 430,000 distinct CDR3 sequences, over 15% occurring once. Separately, the same data were catalogued under a study of T cells in Graves' hyperthyroidism and ophthalmopathy.

The material sequenced was peripheral blood mononuclear cells (PBMCs), taken at new diagnosis, from a patient treated with antithyroid drugs. These receptors all stem from a woman in her twenties or thirties with Graves disease. CDR3s include the opening cysteine and the closing phenylalanine or tryptophan. Fields, in order: V gene, CDR3 length, CDR3 protein.

V: TRBV6-1; length: 14; CDR3: CASSGQGKIEKLFF
V: TRBV18; length: 13; CDR3: CASSPQGAHEQYF
V: TRBV29-1; length: 14; CDR3: CSALDRVLHNEQFF
V: TRBV20-1; length: 13; CDR3: CSAPPAGAYEQYF
V: TRBV6-5; length: 16; CDR3: CASSYSEGLAYNEQFF
V: TRBV4-3; length: 14; CDR3: CASSQELSSYEQYF
V: TRBV5-1; length: 14; CDR3: CASSLGDDNSPLHF
V: TRBV6-2/TRBV6-3; length: 13; CDR3: CASTEGSGETQYF
V: TRBV28; length: 13; CDR3: CASNQGTDYGYTF
V: TRBV20-1; length: 17; CDR3: CSAPRGPGLVPTDTQYF
V: TRBV28; length: 12; CDR3: CASWDRVREQYF
V: TRBV20-1; length: 13; CDR3: CSARDVAAGGYTF
V: TRBV7-9; length: 17; CDR3: CASSKVPGQGTYNEQFF
V: TRBV28; length: 16; CDR3: CASSGEEAGNQETQYF
V: TRBV6-2/TRBV6-3; length: 13; CDR3: CASRFTGGNEQFF
V: TRBV6-2/TRBV6-3; length: 16; CDR3: CASSYSSARKNTEAFF
V: TRBV20-1; length: 15; CDR3: CSARDLSRLYNEQFF
V: TRBV19; length: 16; CDR3: CASSINRGQAAYEQYF
V: TRBV3-1; length: 14; CDR3: CASSQGGRTTEQYF
V: TRBV15; length: 15; CDR3: CATSSPQLADYEQYF
V: TRBV2; length: 15; CDR3: CASSPDRGRLYEQYF
V: TRBV7-9; length: 16; CDR3: CASSYGDRVITWGYTF
V: TRBV5-1; length: 15; CDR3: CASSIDGEPGEKLFF
V: TRBV2; length: 14; CDR3: CASSSSTNTGELFF
V: TRBV18; length: 15; CDR3: CASSATSGTYNEQFF
V: TRBV19; length: 14; CDR3: CASRGELSNTEAFF
V: TRBV6-1; length: 14; CDR3: CASSDEGSRTEAFF
V: TRBV19; length: 17; CDR3: CASSMVVRQDSTYEQYF
V: TRBV7-9; length: 17; CDR3: CASTDRGLAGGPETQYF
V: TRBV4-1; length: 14; CDR3: CASSQGVLFTEAFF
V: TRBV10-3; length: 13; CDR3: CAIKVSGVNEQFF
V: TRBV6-1; length: 15; CDR3: CASRDPGGGSTEAFF
V: TRBV28; length: 18; CDR3: CASSFLGWGQEDNQPQHF
V: TRBV12-3/TRBV12-4; length: 12; CDR3: CASSLLAYEQYF
V: TRBV4-3; length: 15; CDR3: CASSHLQGDGETQYF
V: TRBV20-1; length: 13; CDR3: CSAVAGGSYEQYF
V: TRBV6-1; length: 15; CDR3: CASSPDRGLQETQYF
V: TRBV29-1; length: 15; CDR3: CSVDGGVTGTTEAFF
V: TRBV6-2/TRBV6-3; length: 12; CDR3: CASKGQSGTIYF
V: TRBV7-3; length: 13; CDR3: CASSLQAPGELFF